The present entry profiles one TCR beta chain with its context. No cognate antigen has been identified for it. No much larger clonotype is one base removed from it; base qualities were not supplied. Whole blood was collected in K2EDTA tubes by collaborating institutions according to the institutions' own protocols. For TCRbeta analysis, collaborators shipped samples as frozen whole blood, isolated PBMCs, or DNA extracted from either of those sample types. This entry belongs to a study of blood T cell repertoires in COVID-19 (dated by TCRdb to 2018 to 2020). Regarding the research as a whole: The collaborator samples originated in the United States, Italy and Spain and spanned the acute and convalescent phases of COVID-19. The repertoires were released in a freely available public database intended as a resource for research on the immune response to SARS-CoV-2. Nearly every sample came with metadata listing a de-identified subject ID, COVID-19 status, age in years and sex. Samples were obtained from the ongoing ImmuneRACE study (first 160 participants) and from about 1,300 subjects provided by 6 global collaborators. Where available, HLA class I and class II types were taken from metadata supplied by the sample provider and were not determined by assay-based typing. The material from the prospective study consisted of cDNA or gDNA derived from T cells, B-cell-depleted T cells, or PBMCs. The dataset comprised deeply sampled blood TCRbeta repertoires from subjects exposed to, actively infected with, or recovered from COVID-19.

The CDR1 and CDR2 encoded by the germline V gene (reference sequence) are LNHDA and SQIVND. Including the terminal cysteine and phenylalanine, the CDR3 comprises 15 residues. The sequence is cut down to CDR3 DNA, 45 bases in frame from base 1. Trimming removed 6 bases from V and 3 bases from J, leaving 17 bases between the germline ends. The immunoSEQ Assay, a bias-controlled multiplex PCR, was used to amplify TCRbeta CDR3 regions from genomic DNA. For the original study's pipeline: The number of nucleated cells in each sample was estimated from the amplification of reference gene primers within the assay. Sequence reads were collapsed and filtered to measure the absolute abundance of every unique TCRbeta CDR3 rearrangement. Productive Simpson clonality was computed per sample as the square root of Simpson's diversity index over productive rearrangements. Sourced from immuneACCESS, this table was stored by TCRdb with only in-frame sequences that have V and J called. A share of the clones is absent; for the studies checked, an unresolved V gene accounts for under half, and the remainder has no known explanation. That table supplies the V and J calls and clone size; D and trimming were determined from the DNA. The sample yields 60,000 or so clones; 90% were counted once. About an eighth of the sample goes to the ten largest clones.

What the work shows at the level of the full study, not this receptor alone: The quantity of clinical and demographic metadata differed by source and by participant and was supplied without curation.

The TCR was taken from a man aged 60-69 years with active COVID-19. The chain employs TRBV19 and TRBJ1-2, and the D gene may be TRBD1, 5 bases matching. Sequenced sample: peripheral blood. The CDR3 has the sequence CASSAPGISYYGYTF. The nucleotide sequence is TGTGCCAGTAGCGCCCCAGGGATCTCTTACTATGGCTACACCTTC.